This T cell receptor (beta chain) was obtained from a study of vaccination and CD4 T cells after COVID-19. Whole-study context: The authors used overlapping spike peptides from SARS-CoV-2, HCoV-NL63, HCoV-OC43 and HCoV-229E to stimulate cells.

J lost 5 bases, V lost 4 bases, and 12 bases had no gene match. Germline CDR1 is SGHDN and CDR2 is FVKESK. The CDR3 totals 16 residues. Regarding this clonotype: Its antigen is currently unknown.

Treatment: roughly 10-day PBMC culture with coronavirus spike peptide pools or control peptides (ViraFEST assay). Researchers used the Oncomine TCR Beta short-read assay to sequence DNA from cultured CD4+ T cells. Each CDR3 protein gets one entry after TCRdb re-called the PCR reads with MiXCR. The top ten hold roughly 15% of the sample, which has approximately 14,000 distinct CDR3 sequences, 43% seen once. The sequence was obtained from a human donor who had recovered from COVID-19. Sequencing was performed on CD4+ T cells from blood, cultured in vitro. The chain is built from TRBV14 and TRBJ2-5, with TRBD2 identical over 8 bases. CDR3 nucleotides: TGTGCCAGCAGCCCCGGTCGTAGCGGGGCCGGGGAGACCCAGTACTTC. This sequence encodes CASSPGRSGAGETQYF.